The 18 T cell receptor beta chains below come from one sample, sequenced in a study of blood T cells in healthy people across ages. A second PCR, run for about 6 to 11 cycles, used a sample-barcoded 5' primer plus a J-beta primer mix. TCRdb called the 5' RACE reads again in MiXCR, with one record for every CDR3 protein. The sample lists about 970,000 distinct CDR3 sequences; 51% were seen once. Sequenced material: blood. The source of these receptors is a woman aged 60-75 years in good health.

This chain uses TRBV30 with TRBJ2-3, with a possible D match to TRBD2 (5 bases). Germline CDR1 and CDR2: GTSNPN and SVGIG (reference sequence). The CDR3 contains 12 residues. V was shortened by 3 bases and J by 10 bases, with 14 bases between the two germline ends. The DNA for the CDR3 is TGTGCCTGGAGGAGGGTCGTAGGCCCGCAGTATTTT. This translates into CAWRRVVGPQYF.

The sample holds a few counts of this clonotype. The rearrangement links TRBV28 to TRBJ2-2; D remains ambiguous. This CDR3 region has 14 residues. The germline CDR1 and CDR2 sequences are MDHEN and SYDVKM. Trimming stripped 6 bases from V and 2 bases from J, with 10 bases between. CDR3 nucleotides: TGTGCCAGCAGCTCTTTACTAAACACCGGGGAGCTGTTTTTT. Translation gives CASSSLLNTGELFF.

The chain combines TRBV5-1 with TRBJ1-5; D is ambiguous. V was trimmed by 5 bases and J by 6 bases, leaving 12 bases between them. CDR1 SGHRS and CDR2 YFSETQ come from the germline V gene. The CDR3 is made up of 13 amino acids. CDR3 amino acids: CASSPVVGQPQHF. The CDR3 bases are TGCGCCAGCAGTCCGGTAGTGGGTCAGCCCCAGCATTTT. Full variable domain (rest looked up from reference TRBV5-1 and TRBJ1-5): KAGVTQTPRYLIKTRGQQVTLSCSPISGHRSVSWYQQTPGQGLQFLFEYFSETQRNKGNFPGRFSGRQFSNSRSEMNVSTLELGDSALYLCASSPVVGQPQHFGDGTRLSIL.

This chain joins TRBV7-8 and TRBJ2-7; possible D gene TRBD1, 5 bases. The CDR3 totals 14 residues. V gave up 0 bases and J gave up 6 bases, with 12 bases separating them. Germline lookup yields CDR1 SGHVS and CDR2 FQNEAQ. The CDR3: CASSLAVGLSEQYF. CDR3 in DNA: TGTGCCAGCAGCTTAGCCGTGGGGCTCAGCGAGCAGTACTTC.

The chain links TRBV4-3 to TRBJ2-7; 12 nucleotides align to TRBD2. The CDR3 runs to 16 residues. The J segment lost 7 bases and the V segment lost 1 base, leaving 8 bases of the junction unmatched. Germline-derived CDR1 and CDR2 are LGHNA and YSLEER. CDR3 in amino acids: CASSQGGLAGRREQYF. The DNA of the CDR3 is TGCGCCAGCAGCCAAGGGGGACTAGCGGGTCGACGAGAGCAGTACTTC.

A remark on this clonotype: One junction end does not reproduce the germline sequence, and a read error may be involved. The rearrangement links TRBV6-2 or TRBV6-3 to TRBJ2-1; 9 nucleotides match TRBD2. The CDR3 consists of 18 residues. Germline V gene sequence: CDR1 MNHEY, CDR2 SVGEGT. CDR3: CASSQTPIAGAVYSEQFF. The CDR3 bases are TGTGCCAGCAGCCAGACTCCAATAGCGGGGGCCGTCTACAGTGAGCAGTTCTTC.

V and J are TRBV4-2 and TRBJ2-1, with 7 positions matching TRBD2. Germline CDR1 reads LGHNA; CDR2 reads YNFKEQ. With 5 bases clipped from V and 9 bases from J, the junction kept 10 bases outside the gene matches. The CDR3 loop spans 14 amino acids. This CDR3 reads CASSTRAWEGEQFF. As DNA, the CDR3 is TGTGCCAGCAGCACCCGGGCCTGGGAGGGTGAGCAGTTCTTC.

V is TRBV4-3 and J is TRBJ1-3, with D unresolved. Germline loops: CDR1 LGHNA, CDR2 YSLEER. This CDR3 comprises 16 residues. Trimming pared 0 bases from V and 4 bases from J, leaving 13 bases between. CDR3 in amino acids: CASSQESSHVGNTIYF. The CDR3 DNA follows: TGCGCCAGCAGCCAAGAATCGTCGCATGTCGGAAACACCATATATTTT.

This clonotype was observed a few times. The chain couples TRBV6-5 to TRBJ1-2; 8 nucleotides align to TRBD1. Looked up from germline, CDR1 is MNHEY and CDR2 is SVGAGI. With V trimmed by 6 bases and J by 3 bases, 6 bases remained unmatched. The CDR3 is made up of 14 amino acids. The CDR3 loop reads CASSPGQGHYGYTF. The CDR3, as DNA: TGTGCCAGCAGCCCAGGACAGGGACACTATGGCTACACCTTC.

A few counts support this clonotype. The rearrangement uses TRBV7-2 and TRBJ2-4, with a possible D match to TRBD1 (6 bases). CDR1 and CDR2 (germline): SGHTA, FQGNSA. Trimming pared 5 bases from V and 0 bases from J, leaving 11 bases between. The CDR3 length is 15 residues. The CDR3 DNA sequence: TGTGCCAGCAGCCACAGGGAGATAGCCAAAAACATTCAGTACTTC. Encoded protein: CASSHREIAKNIQYF.

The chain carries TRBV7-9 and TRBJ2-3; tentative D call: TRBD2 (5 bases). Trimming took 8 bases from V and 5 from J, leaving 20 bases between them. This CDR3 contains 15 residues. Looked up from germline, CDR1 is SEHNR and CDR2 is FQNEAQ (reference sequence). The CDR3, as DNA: TGTGCCAGCTATTCCACCAGGCTAGCAGGAGATACGCAGTATTTT. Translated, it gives CASYSTRLAGDTQYF.

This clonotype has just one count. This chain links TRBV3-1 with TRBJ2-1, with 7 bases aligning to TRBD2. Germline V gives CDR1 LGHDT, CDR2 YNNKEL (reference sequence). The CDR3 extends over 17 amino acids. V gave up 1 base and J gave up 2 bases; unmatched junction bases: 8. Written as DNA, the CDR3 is TGTGCCAGCAGCCAAGGGACCAGGAGCGGGGCCTACAATGAGCAGTTCTTC. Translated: CASSQGTRSGAYNEQFF.

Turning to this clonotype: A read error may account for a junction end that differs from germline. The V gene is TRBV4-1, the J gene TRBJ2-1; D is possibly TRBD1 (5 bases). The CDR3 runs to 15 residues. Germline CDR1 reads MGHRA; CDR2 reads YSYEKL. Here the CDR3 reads CASSQGQFSYSEQFF. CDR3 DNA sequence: TGCGCCAGCAGCCAAGGACAGTTTTCCTACAGTGAGCAGTTCTTC.

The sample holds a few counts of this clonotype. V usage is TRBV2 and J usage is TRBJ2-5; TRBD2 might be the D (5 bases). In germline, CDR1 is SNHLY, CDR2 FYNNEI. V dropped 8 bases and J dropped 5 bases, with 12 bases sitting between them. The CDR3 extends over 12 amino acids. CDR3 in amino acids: CASSGFLETQYF. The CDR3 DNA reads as TGTGCCAGCTCGGGGTTTTTGGAGACCCAGTACTTC.

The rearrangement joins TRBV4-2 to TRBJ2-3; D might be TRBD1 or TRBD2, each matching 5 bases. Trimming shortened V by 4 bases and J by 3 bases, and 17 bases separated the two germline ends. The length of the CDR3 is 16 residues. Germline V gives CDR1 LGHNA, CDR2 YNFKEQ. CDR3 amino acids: CASSRRELGVTDTQYF. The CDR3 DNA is TGTGCCAGCAGCCGCCGGGAATTAGGGGTGACAGATACGCAGTATTTT.

CDR3 DNA: TGTGCCAGCAAAGGACGGACCGGGGAGCTGTTTTTT. The encoded protein is CASKGRTGELFF. The chain has TRBV11-2 and TRBJ2-2; D call uncertain. Trimming left V 7 bases short and J 5 bases short, with 8 bases between. The CDR3 covers 12 residues. The V gene's germline CDR1 is SGHAT and CDR2 FQNNGV.

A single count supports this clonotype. In DNA, the CDR3 is TGTGCCAGCAGTTTATCAGGGACGGCAGCCTACGAGCAGTACTTC. It is translated as CASSLSGTAAYEQYF. V usage is TRBV27 and J usage is TRBJ2-5; possibly TRBD1 or TRBD2 for D (5 bases each). Matching the DNA end better, TRBJ2-7 makes the J call doubtful. The CDR3 is 15 amino acids. The germline CDR1 and CDR2 sequences are MNHEY and SMNVEV (reference sequence).

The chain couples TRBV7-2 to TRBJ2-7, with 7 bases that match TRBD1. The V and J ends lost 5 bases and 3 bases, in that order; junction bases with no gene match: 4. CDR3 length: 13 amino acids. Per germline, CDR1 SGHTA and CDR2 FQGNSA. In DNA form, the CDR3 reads TGTGCCAGCAGCCGGGACAGACGCTACGAGCAGTACTTC. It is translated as CASSRDRRYEQYF.